Each of the 15 T cell receptor beta chains below was sequenced from the same sample in a study of control samples from healthy donors and cancer patients. This table comes from immunoSEQ multiplex PCR, and its TCRdb copy is limited to in-frame clones, with some not included. Of some 140,000 clones in the sample, about 94% were seen once. Source material: blood. The receptors shown here come from a middle-aged man in good health.

This sequence joins TRBV19 and TRBJ1-2; possible D gene TRBD1, 5 bases. The CDR3 has 13 amino acids. Germline-derived CDR1 and CDR2 are LNHDA and SQIVND (reference sequence). Trimming left V 7 bases short and J 0 bases short, with 9 bases between. The CDR3, as DNA: TGTGCCAGTAACAGGCGAGCTAACTATGGCTACACCTTC. Translation: CASNRRANYGYTF.

The rearrangement links TRBV9 to TRBJ2-1, with TRBD2 matching over 13 bases. The CDR3 loop spans 16 amino acids. V lost 3 bases and J lost 7; bases outside the gene matches: 7. Germline V gene lookup returns CDR1 SGDLS and CDR2 YYNGEE. DNA of the CDR3: TGTGCCAGCAGCGAAACCGGGACTAGCGGGGTAAATGAGCAGTTCTTC. Encoded protein: CASSETGTSGVNEQFF. The complete variable domain, with remaining parts taken from reference TRBV9 and TRBJ2-1, reads DSGVTQTPKHLITATGQRVTLRCSPRSGDLSVYWYQQSLDQGLQFLIQYYNGEERAKGNILERFSAQQFPDLHSELNLSSLELGDSALYFCASSETGTSGVNEQFFGPGTRLTVL.

This chain links TRBV6-1 with TRBJ2-7; D may be TRBD1 (5 bases). V shed 4 bases and J shed 5 bases, with 24 bases lying between them. The germline CDR1 and CDR2 sequences are MNHNS and SASEGT. There are 17 residues in the CDR3. CDR3 in DNA: TGTGCCAGCAGTGCCTACGCTAGGGCAGGGCTACGGGACGAGCAGTACTTC. Its translation: CASSAYARAGLRDEQYF.

The chain has TRBV10-1 and TRBJ2-1, with 8 bases lining up with TRBD2. Germline-derived CDR1 and CDR2 are WNHNN and SYGVQD (reference sequence). The CDR3 consists of 15 residues. Unmatched junction bases numbered 7, after V lost 0 bases and J lost 9 bases. CDR3 nucleotides: TGCGCCAGCAGTGAGTCGAACCGGGGGGGCCGTGAGCAGTTCTTC. Protein sequence: CASSESNRGGREQFF.

The rearrangement links TRBV28 to TRBJ1-1, with 7 bases aligning to TRBD1. CDR1 is MDHEN, CDR2 SYDVKM, per germline. CDR3 size: 14 residues. The trim removed 2 bases at V and 1 base at J, leaving 1 base unmatched. CDR3 sequence reads: CASSLRGRNTEAFF. In nucleotides, the CDR3 is TGTGCCAGCAGTTTAAGGGGGCGGAACACTGAAGCTTTCTTT.

The V and J genes are TRBV30 and TRBJ1-2, with D possibly being TRBD1 (5 bases). Germline CDR1 and CDR2: GTSNPN and SVGIG (reference sequence). The CDR3 totals 14 residues. V lost 3 bases and J 4 bases, leaving 15 bases between the germline ends. Written as DNA, the CDR3 is TGTGCCTGGAGGACTCAGACGGGACTCTATGGCTACACCTTC. It encodes CAWRTQTGLYGYTF.

This chain connects TRBV4-2 to TRBJ2-5, with TRBD2 identical over 9 bases. The CDR3 is 16 residues long. Germline loops: CDR1 LGHNA, CDR2 YNFKEQ. With 0 bases clipped from V and 4 bases from J, the junction kept 6 bases outside the gene matches. CDR3 sequence reads: CASSQDGGGERETQYF. CDR3 nucleotides: TGTGCCAGCAGCCAAGACGGCGGGGGGGAGAGAGAGACCCAGTACTTC.

The CDR3 DNA reads as TGTGCCAGCAGCCAACGTGTGGGGGGCCCCTTCTTC. Amino acids: CASSQRVGGPFF. The rearrangement links TRBV3-1 (or the pseudogene TRBV3-2) to TRBJ2-1; D may match TRBD1 or TRBD2 (6 bases each). Germline CDR1 reads LGHDT; CDR2 reads YNNKEL (reference sequence). With 2 bases removed from V and 16 bases from J, the gap between germline ends came to 15 bases. The length of the CDR3 is 12 residues.

CDR3 residues: CASSSQGRHTGELFF. The CDR3 nucleotides read TGTGCCAGCAGTTCACAGGGTAGGCACACCGGGGAGCTGTTTTTT. The J gene is TRBJ2-2, the V gene TRBV28, with a weak D call TRBD1 (6 bases). Trimming left V 4 bases short and J 3 bases short, with 12 bases between. The CDR3 runs 15 residues. The germline CDR1 and CDR2 sequences are MDHEN and SYDVKM. The whole variable domain, remainder taken from reference TRBV28 and TRBJ2-2, is DVKVTQSSRYLVKRTGEKVFLECVQDMDHENMFWYRQDPGLGLRLIYFSYDVKMKEKGDIPEGYSVSREKKERFSLILESASTNQTSMYLCASSSQGRHTGELFFGEGSRLTVL.

This chain connects TRBV6-5 to TRBJ2-6, with D possibly matching TRBD2 (5 bases). Deletions cut 4 bases from V and 0 bases from J, with 10 bases between. Germline loops: CDR1 MNHEY, CDR2 SVGAGI. The CDR3 sequence is 16 residues long. The CDR3 reads CASSSRRGSGANVLTF. CDR3 coding DNA: TGTGCCAGCAGTTCCCGCCGGGGCTCTGGGGCCAACGTCCTGACTTTC.

The chain carries TRBV28 and TRBJ1-1; unclear D gene. Germline V lookup: CDR1 MDHEN, CDR2 SYDVKM. There are 13 residues in the CDR3. The V and J ends lost 8 bases and 3 bases respectively, with 13 bases between them. CDR3: CASLRGGDTEAFF. The CDR3 nucleotides are TGTGCCAGCCTGCGGGGAGGAGACACTGAAGCTTTCTTT.

The chain recombines TRBV9 with TRBJ2-1, with 7 bases identical to TRBD1. V was pared by 8 bases and J by 5 bases, with 10 bases of the junction left unmatched. The CDR3 is 14 residues long. Germline-derived CDR1 and CDR2 are SGDLS and YYNGEE. CDR3 sequence (DNA): TGTGCCAGTAACTTGTTGGGGACAGACAATGAGCAGTTCTTC. Protein: CASNLLGTDNEQFF. The full variable domain, completed using reference TRBV9 and TRBJ2-1, is DSGVTQTPKHLITATGQRVTLRCSPRSGDLSVYWYQQSLDQGLQFLIQYYNGEERAKGNILERFSAQQFPDLHSELNLSSLELGDSALYFCASNLLGTDNEQFFGPGTRLTVL.

The chain uses TRBV9 and TRBJ1-2; the match to TRBD1 covers 8 bases. The CDR3 runs 15 residues. J gave up 5 bases and V 4 bases, and 10 bases lay outside the gene matches. Germline CDR1 and CDR2: SGDLS and YYNGEE. For the CDR3, the DNA is TGTGCCAGCAGCCCTTCGGACAGGGCGATATATGGCTACACCTTC. Its translation is CASSPSDRAIYGYTF.

V usage is TRBV11-2 and J usage is TRBJ2-5; D might be TRBD2 (6 bases). CDR1 and CDR2 from the germline V gene are SGHAT and FQNNGV. This CDR3 region has 15 residues. The ends were cut back, 5 bases at V and 5 bases at J, with 18 bases in the middle. As DNA, the CDR3 is TGTGCCAGCAGCCAGACAAGCGGGCAACTGGAGACCCAGTACTTC. It yields the protein CASSQTSGQLETQYF.

This clone has just a few counts. V is TRBV5-8 and J is TRBJ1-6; 8 bases fit TRBD1. The CDR3 has 17 residues. Per germline, CDR1 SGHTS and CDR2 YDEGEE. Trimming at V came to 0 bases and at J to 10 bases, leaving 12 bases not matched to a gene. The CDR3 here is CASSLGAGGANGSPLHF. The CDR3 nucleotides are TGTGCCAGCAGCTTGGGGGCAGGGGGCGCGAATGGATCACCCCTCCACTTT.